The rows below give T cell receptor beta chains drawn from one sample of a study of a mutant IDH1 vaccine in newly diagnosed glioma. TCRdb keeps only in-frame clones here, not all; method: immunoSEQ multiplex PCR. The sample consists of about 56,000 clones, over 80% of them appearing once. The antigens of these receptors remain unknown. The sample was PBMCs, taken from a glioma patient whose treatment included an IDH1 peptide vaccine. These receptors all stem from a woman between 45 and 60 years old with glioma. Each CDR3 is given with its conserved first and last residue. The D gene is left open where the match is weak. Expanded clones are given a class, and other clones once, few, many or no size at all.

J gene: TRBJ1-4
V gene: TRBV6-6
clone size: -
D gene: TRBD1
CDR3 DNA: TGTGCCAGCAGGCCCAAAGGGACAGGAGATGAAAAACTGTTTTTT
CDR3 protein: CASRPKGTGDEKLFF

J gene: TRBJ2-3
V gene: TRBV5-4
clone size: -
D gene: -
CDR3 DNA: TGTGCCAGCAGCATCCGGGACTTCGATACGCAGTATTTT
CDR3 protein: CASSIRDFDTQYF

J gene: TRBJ1-4
V gene: TRBV5-1
clone size: -
D gene: -
CDR3 DNA: TGCGCCAGCAGCGTTGGAGAGCGGCGTGAGGAAAAACTGTTTTTT
CDR3 protein: CASSVGERREEKLFF

J gene: TRBJ1-1
V gene: TRBV6-5
clone size: few
D gene: -
CDR3 DNA: TGTGCCAGCACGGGGGGTTGGACTGAAGCTTTCTTT
CDR3 protein: CASTGGWTEAFF

J gene: TRBJ1-2
V gene: TRBV10-3
clone size: -
D gene: -
CDR3 DNA: TGTGCCCTGCAGACGGGAGAGGGAAACTATGGCTACACCTTC
CDR3 protein: CALQTGEGNYGYTF

J gene: TRBJ2-6
V gene: TRBV28
clone size: -
D gene: -
CDR3 DNA: TGTGCCAGCAGGGACGGGAGCTCTGGGGCCAACGTCCTGACTTTC
CDR3 protein: CASRDGSSGANVLTF

J gene: TRBJ2-7
V gene: TRBV7-2
clone size: -
D gene: TRBD1
CDR3 DNA: TGTGCCAGCAGCTCCCAGACAGGGAGCTCCTACGAGCAGTACTTC
CDR3 protein: CASSSQTGSSYEQYF

J gene: TRBJ2-7
V gene: TRBV27
clone size: few
D gene: -
CDR3 DNA: TGTGCCAGCAGTTTAGGAGCAGGCGAGCAGTACTTC
CDR3 protein: CASSLGAGEQYF

J gene: TRBJ2-7
V gene: TRBV6-1
clone size: -
D gene: -
CDR3 DNA: TGTGCCAGCAGTGAAACGGACGAGCAGTACTTC
CDR3 protein: CASSETDEQYF

J gene: TRBJ1-2
V gene: TRBV30
clone size: -
D gene: -
CDR3 DNA: TGTGCCTGGAGTAGCTCGGGGGCGTATGACTATGGCTACACCTTC
CDR3 protein: CAWSSSGAYDYGYTF

J gene: TRBJ2-4
V gene: TRBV14
clone size: -
D gene: -
CDR3 DNA: TGTGCCAGCAGCCAACAACCACTAAACATTCAGTACTTC
CDR3 protein: CASSQQPLNIQYF

J gene: TRBJ1-4
V gene: TRBV27
clone size: -
D gene: -
CDR3 DNA: TGTGCCAGCAGTTCGACAGTCCTCTTTGAAAAACTGTTTTTT
CDR3 protein: CASSSTVLFEKLFF

J gene: TRBJ1-1
V gene: TRBV29-1
clone size: -
D gene: -
CDR3 DNA: TGCAGCCTTGCAGGGGAGGCTGAAGCTTTCTTT
CDR3 protein: CSLAGEAEAFF

J gene: TRBJ2-6
V gene: TRBV6-1
clone size: -
D gene: -
CDR3 DNA: TGTGCCAGCAGTGATTTTGTTAGGATCTCTGGGGCCAACGTCCTGACTTTC
CDR3 protein: CASSDFVRISGANVLTF

J gene: TRBJ1-4
V gene: TRBV9
clone size: few
D gene: -
CDR3 DNA: TGTGCCAGCAGCCCCGGGATGAATAATGAAAAACTGTTTTTT
CDR3 protein: CASSPGMNNEKLFF

J gene: TRBJ2-4
V gene: TRBV6-5
clone size: -
D gene: TRBD1
CDR3 DNA: TGTGCCAGCAGTCACCCCTGGGACAGGGGAAACATTCAGTACTTC
CDR3 protein: CASSHPWDRGNIQYF

J gene: TRBJ2-1
V gene: TRBV7-9
clone size: -
D gene: -
CDR3 DNA: TGTGCCAGCAGCATGACCACAGGGTACAATGAGCAGTTCTTC
CDR3 protein: CASSMTTGYNEQFF

J gene: TRBJ1-1
V gene: TRBV19
clone size: -
D gene: -
CDR3 DNA: TGTGCCAGTAGTTCCGAGGGGCTGAACACTGAAGCTTTCTTT
CDR3 protein: CASSSEGLNTEAFF

J gene: TRBJ1-4
V gene: TRBV7-9
clone size: -
D gene: -
CDR3 DNA: TGTGCCAGCAGAAGGACAGCCGAAAGAGCAACTAATGAAAAACTGTTTTTT
CDR3 protein: CASRRTAERATNEKLFF

J gene: TRBJ1-1
V gene: TRBV29-1
clone size: -
D gene: -
CDR3 DNA: TGCAGCGCCAACCCTTTGATACGCGGATACACTGAAGCTTTCTTT
CDR3 protein: CSANPLIRGYTEAFF

J gene: TRBJ2-5
V gene: TRBV6-5
clone size: -
D gene: -
CDR3 DNA: TGTGCCAGCAGTTCCCCCGGGACTGTAGAGACCCAGTACTTC
CDR3 protein: CASSSPGTVETQYF

J gene: TRBJ1-1
V gene: TRBV6-5
clone size: -
D gene: -
CDR3 DNA: TGTGCCACCTGGGGGCTAATGAACACTGAAGCTTTCTTT
CDR3 protein: CATWGLMNTEAFF

J gene: TRBJ2-2
V gene: TRBV5-1
clone size: -
D gene: TRBD1
CDR3 DNA: TGCGCCAGCAGACGACAGGGTCGGGACACCGGGGAGCTGTTTTTT
CDR3 protein: CASRRQGRDTGELFF

J gene: TRBJ2-7
V gene: TRBV5-1
clone size: -
D gene: TRBD1
CDR3 DNA: TGCGCCAGCAGCTTGGCGACAGGGGGCGCGGGCGAGCAGTACTTC
CDR3 protein: CASSLATGGAGEQYF

J gene: TRBJ2-7
V gene: TRBV6-1
clone size: -
D gene: -
CDR3 DNA: TGTGCCAGCAAGGTTCGAGGGGATTTCTACGAGCAGTACTTC
CDR3 protein: CASKVRGDFYEQYF

J gene: TRBJ2-7
V gene: TRBV14
clone size: -
D gene: TRBD1
CDR3 DNA: TGTGCCAGCAGTGACAGGGACAGGGTGGGCGAGCAGTACTTC
CDR3 protein: CASSDRDRVGEQYF

J gene: TRBJ2-7
V gene: TRBV27
clone size: -
D gene: -
CDR3 DNA: TGTGCCAGCAGTGCCGACAGGAGCCTCTACGAGCAGTACTTC
CDR3 protein: CASSADRSLYEQYF

J gene: TRBJ2-7
V gene: TRBV5-1
clone size: once
D gene: TRBD1
CDR3 DNA: TGCGCCAGCAGCGTCGGCCGAGGGGGCACCTACGAGCAGTACTTC
CDR3 protein: CASSVGRGGTYEQYF

J gene: TRBJ1-2
V gene: TRBV28
clone size: few
D gene: -
CDR3 DNA: TGTGCCAGCACCGTGACTCCCTTCGGCTATGGCTACACCTTC
CDR3 protein: CASTVTPFGYGYTF

J gene: TRBJ2-7
V gene: TRBV4-3
clone size: -
D gene: -
CDR3 DNA: TGCGCCAGCAGCCAAGATAAGAGCGAGCAGTACTTC
CDR3 protein: CASSQDKSEQYF

J gene: TRBJ1-1
V gene: TRBV11-3
clone size: -
D gene: -
CDR3 DNA: TGTGCCAGCGCAAAGAGGGGAGACACTGAAGCTTTCTTT
CDR3 protein: CASAKRGDTEAFF

J gene: TRBJ2-7
V gene: TRBV5-1
clone size: -
D gene: -
CDR3 DNA: TGCGCCAGCAGCTTGATCGACGAGCAGTACTTC
CDR3 protein: CASSLIDEQYF

J gene: TRBJ1-2
V gene: TRBV5-6
clone size: -
D gene: TRBD1
CDR3 DNA: TGTGCCAGCAGCTTGAGCCGACAGGGGGCGGGCTATGGCTACACCTTC
CDR3 protein: CASSLSRQGAGYGYTF

J gene: TRBJ2-7
V gene: TRBV2
clone size: -
D gene: -
CDR3 DNA: TGTGCCAGCACCGAAGACTACGAGCAGTACTTC
CDR3 protein: CASTEDYEQYF

J gene: TRBJ1-1
V gene: TRBV7-8
clone size: -
D gene: -
CDR3 DNA: TGTGCCAGCAGCTTAGGGGCGCGAATGAACACTGAAGCTTTCTTT
CDR3 protein: CASSLGARMNTEAFF

J gene: TRBJ2-2
V gene: TRBV9
clone size: once
D gene: TRBD1
CDR3 DNA: TGTGCCAGCAGCGTAGACGCAGGGACAGGAGCGAACACCGGGGAGCTGTTTTTT
CDR3 protein: CASSVDAGTGANTGELFF

J gene: TRBJ2-2
V gene: TRBV11-3
clone size: -
D gene: TRBD2
CDR3 DNA: TGTGCCAGCAGCTTAAGCGGGGCGACCGGGGAGCTGTTTTTT
CDR3 protein: CASSLSGATGELFF

J gene: TRBJ2-7
V gene: TRBV7-9
clone size: -
D gene: -
CDR3 DNA: TGTGCCAGCAGCGTAGCGGGACAGGTTACCTACGAGCAGTACTTC
CDR3 protein: CASSVAGQVTYEQYF

J gene: TRBJ2-7
V gene: TRBV7-9
clone size: -
D gene: -
CDR3 DNA: TGTGCCAGCAGCTCGTATTGGGGCAGCCAAGAGCAGTACTTC
CDR3 protein: CASSSYWGSQEQYF

J gene: TRBJ2-1
V gene: TRBV7-2
clone size: -
D gene: TRBD2
CDR3 DNA: TGTGCCAGCAGCGCCTTCGGACTAGCAGTGGAGCAGTTCTTC
CDR3 protein: CASSAFGLAVEQFF

J gene: TRBJ2-5
V gene: TRBV6-5
clone size: -
D gene: -
CDR3 DNA: TGTGCCAGCAGTTCCAGAGAGACCCAGTACTTC
CDR3 protein: CASSSRETQYF

J gene: TRBJ2-7
V gene: TRBV5-4
clone size: -
D gene: -
CDR3 DNA: TGTGCCAGCAGCTTGGCCAGGGGAGCCTCCTACGAGCAGTACTTC
CDR3 protein: CASSLARGASYEQYF

J gene: TRBJ1-4
V gene: TRBV5-1
clone size: -
D gene: -
CDR3 DNA: TGCGCCAGCAGCTTGGACCCAACTAATGAAAAACTGTTTTTT
CDR3 protein: CASSLDPTNEKLFF

J gene: TRBJ2-7
V gene: TRBV10-3
clone size: -
D gene: -
CDR3 DNA: TGTGCCATCAGATGGGGCGACGGAAATCTCGAGCAGTACTTC
CDR3 protein: CAIRWGDGNLEQYF

J gene: TRBJ1-1
V gene: TRBV7-2
clone size: -
D gene: -
CDR3 DNA: TGTGCCAGCAGCTCTATGAGGGCAGGGTCTTCCACTGAAGCTTTCTTT
CDR3 protein: CASSSMRAGSSTEAFF

J gene: TRBJ2-3
V gene: TRBV19
clone size: -
D gene: -
CDR3 DNA: TGTGCCAGTAGTATAGCCAGGGATACGCAGTATTTT
CDR3 protein: CASSIARDTQYF

J gene: TRBJ2-2
V gene: TRBV5-1
clone size: once
D gene: -
CDR3 DNA: TGCGCCAGCAGTCCCACAGCAAAGAACACCGGGGAGCTGTTTTTT
CDR3 protein: CASSPTAKNTGELFF

J gene: TRBJ1-5
V gene: TRBV7-8
clone size: -
D gene: TRBD1
CDR3 DNA: TGTGCCAGCAGCTTAGCGAGGGGACAGCTTTACAATCAGCCCCAGCATTTT
CDR3 protein: CASSLARGQLYNQPQHF

J gene: TRBJ2-2
V gene: TRBV7-9
clone size: few
D gene: -
CDR3 DNA: TGTGCCAGCAGCGCAGACAGCCCCGGGGAGCTGTTTTTT
CDR3 protein: CASSADSPGELFF

J gene: TRBJ1-6
V gene: TRBV7-2
clone size: -
D gene: -
CDR3 DNA: TGTGCCAGCAGCTTAGTCGTCGGTCAGCTTAATTCACCCCTCCACTTT
CDR3 protein: CASSLVVGQLNSPLHF

J gene: TRBJ2-3
V gene: TRBV7-2
clone size: -
D gene: -
CDR3 DNA: TGTGCCAGCAGCTTGTTTCCGACAGATACGCAGTATTTT
CDR3 protein: CASSLFPTDTQYF

J gene: TRBJ1-6
V gene: TRBV19
clone size: -
D gene: -
CDR3 DNA: TGTGCCAGTAGTCCCTTAGAGGGGCGAATAAGTTCACCCCTCCACTTT
CDR3 protein: CASSPLEGRISSPLHF

J gene: TRBJ1-5
V gene: TRBV2
clone size: few
D gene: -
CDR3 DNA: TGTGCCAGCATTAACCACAGGGATAGCAATCAGCCCCAGCATTTT
CDR3 protein: CASINHRDSNQPQHF

J gene: TRBJ2-3
V gene: TRBV7-7
clone size: -
D gene: -
CDR3 DNA: TGTGCTAGCAGCTTAGCCGGGGCGCCCGCAGCAGATACGCAGTATTTT
CDR3 protein: CASSLAGAPAADTQYF

J gene: TRBJ1-2
V gene: TRBV7-9
clone size: -
D gene: -
CDR3 DNA: TGTGCCAGCAGCTTACCAGGGGAGGAGAACTATGGCTACACCTTC
CDR3 protein: CASSLPGEENYGYTF

J gene: TRBJ1-1
V gene: TRBV14
clone size: -
D gene: -
CDR3 DNA: TGTGCCAGCAGCCAAGGGACGGGTTGGACTGAAGCTTTCTTT
CDR3 protein: CASSQGTGWTEAFF

J gene: TRBJ2-6
V gene: TRBV6-4
clone size: -
D gene: -
CDR3 DNA: TGTGCCAGCAGTCCTCGGGCTGGGGCCAACGTCCTGACTTTC
CDR3 protein: CASSPRAGANVLTF

J gene: TRBJ2-2
V gene: TRBV5-1
clone size: -
D gene: TRBD2
CDR3 DNA: TGCGCCAGCGTGGGGGGGTACCCGAACACCGGGGAGCTGTTTTTT
CDR3 protein: CASVGGYPNTGELFF

J gene: TRBJ1-1
V gene: TRBV7-3
clone size: -
D gene: -
CDR3 DNA: TGTGCCAGCAGCTCACAGGGCTCGGGTGAAGCTTTCTTT
CDR3 protein: CASSSQGSGEAFF

J gene: TRBJ2-5
V gene: TRBV29-1
clone size: once
D gene: -
CDR3 DNA: TGCAGCGTTGCGGGAGCCCCGGGACAGACCCAGTACTTC
CDR3 protein: CSVAGAPGQTQYF